Detailed here is one T cell receptor (beta chain). The protocol was immunoSEQ multiplex PCR, while the TCRdb copy is restricted to in-frame clones and leaves out a portion. This sample carries 8,500 to 13,000 clones, around 84% of them seen once, and the ten largest clones take roughly a fifth. The sample originates from a study of OX40 agonist ivuxolimab in advanced cancers. Germline trimming cut 1 base from V and 9 bases from J; bases unmatched to any gene: 9. The length of the CDR3 is 15 residues. The germline V gene has CDR1 SEHNR and CDR2 FQNEAQ (reference sequence). The sample in question was CD4+ or CD8+ T cells sorted from blood, obtained in a trial of the OX40 agonist ivuxolimab. The gene calls are TRBV7-9 and TRBJ2-1, with 7 bases that match TRBD2. The sequence came from an adult with an advanced solid tumor such as melanoma, head and neck, liver or kidney cancer. The CDR3 here is CASSLVSSAGAEQFF. DNA for the CDR3: TGTGCCAGCAGCTTAGTTTCGTCGGCGGGAGCTGAGCAGTTCTTC.